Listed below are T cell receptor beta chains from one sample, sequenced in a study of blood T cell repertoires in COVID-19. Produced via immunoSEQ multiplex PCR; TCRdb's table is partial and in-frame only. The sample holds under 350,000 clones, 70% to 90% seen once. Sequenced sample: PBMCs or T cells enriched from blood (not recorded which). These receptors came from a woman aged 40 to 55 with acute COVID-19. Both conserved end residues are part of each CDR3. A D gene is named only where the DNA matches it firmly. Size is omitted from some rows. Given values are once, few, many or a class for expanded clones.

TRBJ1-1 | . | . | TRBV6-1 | CASSDRPRTEAFF | TGTGCCAGCAGCGACAGACCGAGAACTGAAGCTTTCTTT
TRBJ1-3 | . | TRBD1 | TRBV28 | CASSRQGSGNTIYF | TGTGCCAGCAGCCGACAGGGATCTGGAAACACCATATATTTT
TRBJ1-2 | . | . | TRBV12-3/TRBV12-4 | CASSAQGWYGYTF | TGTGCCAGCAGCGCACAGGGCTGGTATGGCTACACCTTC
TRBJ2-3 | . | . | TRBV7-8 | CASSLWERSGQPGNTQYF | TGTGCCAGCAGCTTATGGGAGCGTTCCGGGCAGCCCGGGAATACGCAGTATTTT
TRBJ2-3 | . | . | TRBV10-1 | CASSGPGVAASTDTQYF | TGCGCCAGCAGTGGCCCGGGGGTAGCGGCTAGCACAGATACGCAGTATTTT
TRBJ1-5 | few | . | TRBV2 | CASSLGALNQPQHF | TGTGCCAGCAGCCTTGGAGCCCTCAATCAGCCCCAGCATTTT
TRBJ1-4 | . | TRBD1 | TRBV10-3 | CAISERQGSRNEKLFF | TGTGCCATCAGTGAAAGACAGGGGTCTCGTAATGAAAAACTGTTTTTT
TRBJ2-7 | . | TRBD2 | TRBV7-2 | CASSLGASGYEQYF | TGTGCCAGCAGCTTAGGGGCTAGCGGCTACGAGCAGTACTTC
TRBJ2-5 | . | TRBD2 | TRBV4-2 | CASSRLSGGVQETQYF | TGTGCCAGCAGCCGCCTGAGCGGGGGAGTCCAAGAGACCCAGTACTTC
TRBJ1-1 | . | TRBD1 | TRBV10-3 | CAIRDRQTYSNTEAFF | TGTGCCATCCGGGACAGACAAACCTACTCGAACACTGAAGCTTTCTTT
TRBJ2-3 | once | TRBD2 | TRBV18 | CASSPAPGLAGGDTQYF | TGTGCCAGCTCACCAGCCCCGGGACTAGCGGGGGGAGATACGCAGTATTTT
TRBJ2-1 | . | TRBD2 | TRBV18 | CASSPPRGKQLSPGLAYNEQFF | TGTGCCAGCTCACCACCACGAGGCAAGCAATTATCACCGGGACTAGCCTACAATGAGCAGTTCTTC
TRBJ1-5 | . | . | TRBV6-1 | CASSEKPGFQNQPQHF | TGTGCCAGCAGTGAAAAGCCCGGGTTTCAAAATCAGCCCCAGCATTTT
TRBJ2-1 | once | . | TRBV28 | CASNNREPGIEQFF | TGTGCCAGCAATAACAGGGAACCAGGAATTGAGCAGTTCTTC
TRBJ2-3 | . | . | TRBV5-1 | CASSPGRAERASTDTQYF | TGCGCCAGCAGTCCGGGCAGGGCGGAGCGGGCCAGCACAGATACGCAGTATTTT
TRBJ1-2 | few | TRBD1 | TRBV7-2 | CASSFSDRVKGYTF | TGTGCCAGCAGCTTTTCTGACAGGGTGAAAGGCTACACCTTC
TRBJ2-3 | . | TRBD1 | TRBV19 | CASRDRGPSTDTQYF | TGTGCCAGTAGGGACAGGGGACCTAGCACAGATACGCAGTATTTT
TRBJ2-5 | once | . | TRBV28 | CASSLTLAYHQETQYF | TGTGCCAGCAGTTTAACGCTAGCGTACCACCAAGAGACCCAGTACTTC
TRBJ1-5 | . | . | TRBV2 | CASSYSNSNQPQHF | TGTGCCAGCAGTTATAGCAATAGCAATCAGCCCCAGCATTTT
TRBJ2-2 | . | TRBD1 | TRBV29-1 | CSIRAGTGVTGELFF | TGCAGCATTAGAGCCGGGACAGGGGTGACCGGGGAGCTGTTTTTT
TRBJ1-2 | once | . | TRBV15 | CATSSGIGPNYGYTF | TGTGCCACCAGCAGTGGCATTGGGCCTAACTATGGCTACACCTTC
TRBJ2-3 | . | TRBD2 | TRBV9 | CASSVGLAGHTDTQYF | TGTGCCAGCAGCGTAGGTCTAGCGGGGCACACAGATACGCAGTATTTT
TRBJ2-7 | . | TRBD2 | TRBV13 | CASTLSSGTNSYEQYF | TGTGCCAGCACCCTATCGTCCGGGACTAACTCCTACGAGCAGTACTTC
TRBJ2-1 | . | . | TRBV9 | CASSVGISYGRLANEQFF | TGTGCCAGCAGCGTAGGAATATCATACGGGAGACTGGCCAATGAGCAGTTCTTC
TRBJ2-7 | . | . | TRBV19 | CASSIDASASGYEQYF | TGTGCCAGTAGTATAGACGCCAGCGCTAGTGGGTACGAGCAGTACTTC
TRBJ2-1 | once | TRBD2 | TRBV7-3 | CASSFGWGGNYNEQFF | TGTGCCAGCAGCTTTGGTTGGGGGGGAAACTACAATGAGCAGTTCTTC
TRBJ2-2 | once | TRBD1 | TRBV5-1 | CASSRIPGQTNTGELFF | TGCGCCAGCAGCCGCATTCCGGGACAGACTAACACCGGGGAGCTGTTTTTT
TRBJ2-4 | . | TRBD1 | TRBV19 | CASSTRDREKSLVAKNIQYF | TGTGCCAGTAGTACCCGGGACAGGGAAAAGAGTTTGGTGGCCAAAAACATTCAGTACTTC
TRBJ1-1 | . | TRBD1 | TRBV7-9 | CASSLEIAGGTEAFF | TGTGCCAGCAGCTTAGAAATCGCAGGGGGCACTGAAGCTTTCTTT
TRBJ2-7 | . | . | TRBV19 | CASSSREGGEQYF | TGTGCCAGTAGCAGCAGGGAAGGCGGCGAGCAGTACTTC
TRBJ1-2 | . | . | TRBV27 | CASSSGAGKYGYTF | TGTGCCAGCAGTTCCGGTGCAGGGAAATATGGCTACACCTTC
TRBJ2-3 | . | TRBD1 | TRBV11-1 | CASSLTLTGADTQYF | TGTGCCAGCAGCTTGACCTTGACAGGGGCAGATACGCAGTATTTT
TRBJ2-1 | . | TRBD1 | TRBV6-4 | CASSDSMGQGGYNPEEQFF | TGTGCCAGCAGTGACTCGATGGGACAGGGGGGATACAACCCCGAAGAGCAGTTCTTC
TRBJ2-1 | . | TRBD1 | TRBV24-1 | CATSDLSRPGGLDEQFF | TGTGCCACCAGTGATTTGAGTCGGCCAGGGGGCCTGGATGAGCAGTTCTTC
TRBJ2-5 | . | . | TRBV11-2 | CASSLGAGYQETQYF | TGTGCCAGCAGCTTAGGTGCAGGGTACCAAGAGACCCAGTACTTC
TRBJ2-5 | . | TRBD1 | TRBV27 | CASSFLQGRETQYF | TGTGCCAGCAGTTTCTTACAGGGGAGAGAGACCCAGTACTTC
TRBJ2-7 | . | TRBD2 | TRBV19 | CASSMAPQLADSYEQYF | TGTGCCAGTAGTATGGCCCCCCAGCTAGCGGACTCCTACGAGCAGTACTTC
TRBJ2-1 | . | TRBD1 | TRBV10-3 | CAISGAQGGYNEQFF | TGTGCCATCAGTGGTGCACAGGGGGGTTACAATGAGCAGTTCTTC
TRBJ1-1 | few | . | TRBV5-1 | CASSLGAAGNTEAFF | TGCGCCAGCAGCTTGGGCGCGGCGGGGAACACTGAAGCTTTCTTT
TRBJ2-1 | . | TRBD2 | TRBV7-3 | CASSLAGGTYNEQFF | TGTGCCAGCAGCCTCGCCGGGGGGACCTACAATGAGCAGTTCTTC
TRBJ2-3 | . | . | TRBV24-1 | CATSDATTLRGDTQYF | TGTGCCACCAGTGATGCGACCACACTACGAGGAGATACGCAGTATTTT
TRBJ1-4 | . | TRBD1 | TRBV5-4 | CASSFGPTGANNEKLFF | TGTGCCAGCAGCTTCGGCCCCACAGGGGCGAATAATGAAAAACTGTTTTTT
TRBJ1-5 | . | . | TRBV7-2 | CASSLFRRSELQHF | TGTGCCAGCAGCTTATTCCGCCGGAGCGAGCTCCAGCATTTT
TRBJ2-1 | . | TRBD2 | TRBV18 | CASSRTPLAGNNEQFF | TGTGCCAGCTCACGCACACCGCTAGCGGGGAACAATGAGCAGTTCTTC
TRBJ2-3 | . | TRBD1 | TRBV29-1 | CSVAQGAGDTQYF | TGCAGCGTTGCACAGGGGGCGGGAGATACGCAGTATTTT
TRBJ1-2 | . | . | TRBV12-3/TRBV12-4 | CASSYGQKYGYTF | TGTGCCAGCAGTTATGGACAGAAATATGGCTACACCTTC
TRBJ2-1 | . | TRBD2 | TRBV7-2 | CASSRTSGGSYNEQFF | TGTGCCAGCAGCCGGACTAGCGGGGGCTCCTACAATGAGCAGTTCTTC
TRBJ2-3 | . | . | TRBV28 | CASASVSTDTQYF | TGTGCCAGCGCTAGCGTTTCCACAGATACGCAGTATTTT
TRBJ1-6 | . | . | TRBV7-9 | CASSPSGITLHF | TGTGCCAGCAGCCCATCCGGGATTACCCTCCACTTT
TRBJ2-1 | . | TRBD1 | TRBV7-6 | CASSSRSETLTGTGGKNEQFF | TGTGCCAGCAGCTCCCGATCTGAAACTTTGACAGGGACGGGTGGGAAGAATGAGCAGTTCTTC
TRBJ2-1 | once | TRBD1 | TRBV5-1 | CASSLYGQGFQNEQFF | TGCGCCAGCAGCCTCTACGGACAGGGCTTTCAGAATGAGCAGTTCTTC
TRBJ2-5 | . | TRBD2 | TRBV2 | CASSVGLDETQYF | TGTGCCAGCAGTGTTGGACTAGATGAGACCCAGTACTTC
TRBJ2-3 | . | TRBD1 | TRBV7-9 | CASSPRDRGTDTQYF | TGTGCCAGCAGCCCCCGGGACAGGGGCACAGATACGCAGTATTTT